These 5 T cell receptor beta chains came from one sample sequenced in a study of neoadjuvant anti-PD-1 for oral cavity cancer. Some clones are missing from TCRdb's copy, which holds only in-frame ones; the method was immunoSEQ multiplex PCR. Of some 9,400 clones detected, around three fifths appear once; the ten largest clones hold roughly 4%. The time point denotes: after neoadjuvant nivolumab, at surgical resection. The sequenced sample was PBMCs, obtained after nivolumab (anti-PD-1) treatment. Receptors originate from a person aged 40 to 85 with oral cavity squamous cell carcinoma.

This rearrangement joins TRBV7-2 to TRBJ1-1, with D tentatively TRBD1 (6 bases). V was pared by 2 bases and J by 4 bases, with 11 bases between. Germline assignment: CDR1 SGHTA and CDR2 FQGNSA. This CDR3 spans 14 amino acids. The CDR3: CASSLSTGATEAFF. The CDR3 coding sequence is TGTGCCAGCAGCTTAAGTACGGGGGCCACTGAAGCTTTCTTT.

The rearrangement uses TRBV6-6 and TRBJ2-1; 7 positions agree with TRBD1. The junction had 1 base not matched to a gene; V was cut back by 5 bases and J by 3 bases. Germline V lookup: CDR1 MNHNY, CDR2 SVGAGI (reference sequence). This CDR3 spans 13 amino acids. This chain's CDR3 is CASSRDSYNEQFF. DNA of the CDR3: TGTGCCAGCAGTAGGGACAGCTACAATGAGCAGTTCTTC.

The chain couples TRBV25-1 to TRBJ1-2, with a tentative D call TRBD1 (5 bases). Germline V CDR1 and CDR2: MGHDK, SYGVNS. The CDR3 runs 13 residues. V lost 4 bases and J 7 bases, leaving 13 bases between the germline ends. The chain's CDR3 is CASSGQRTGGYTF. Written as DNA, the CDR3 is TGTGCCAGCAGTGGACAGAGGACGGGTGGCTACACCTTC.

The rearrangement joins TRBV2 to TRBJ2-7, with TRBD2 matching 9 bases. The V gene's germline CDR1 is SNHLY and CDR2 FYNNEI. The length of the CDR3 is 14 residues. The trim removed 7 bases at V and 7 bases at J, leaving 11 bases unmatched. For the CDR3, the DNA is TGTGCCAGCACCCTAGCGGGGCCGGAGAGGGAGCAGTACTTC. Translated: CASTLAGPEREQYF. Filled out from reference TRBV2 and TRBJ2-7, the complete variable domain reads EPEVTQTPSHQVTQMGQEVILRCVPISNHLYFYWYRQILGQKVEFLVSFYNNEISEKSEIFDDQFSVERPDGSNFTLKIRSTKLEDSAMYFCASTLAGPEREQYFGPGTRLTVT.

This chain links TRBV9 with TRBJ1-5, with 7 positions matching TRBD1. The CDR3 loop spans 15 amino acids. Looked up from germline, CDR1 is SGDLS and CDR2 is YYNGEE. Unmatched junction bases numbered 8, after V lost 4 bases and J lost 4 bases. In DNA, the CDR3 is TGTGCCAGCAGCACAACAGGGACAGTAAATCAGCCCCAGCATTTT. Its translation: CASSTTGTVNQPQHF.